Presented here are 8 T cell receptor beta chains from one specimen sequenced in a study of response to subunit inactivated influenza vaccine. TCRdb recomputed calls from the RT-PCR reads with MiXCR, one row per CDR3 protein. The sample holds 490,000 or so distinct CDR3 sequences, under 9% seen once. This specimen consisted of PBMCs from blood, obtained approximately 25 months after vaccination. Every receptor here comes from a man aged 45-69 years who received an inactivated influenza vaccine.

In this sample, this clonotype turned up many times. The chain recombines TRBV14 with TRBJ2-1, with D tentatively TRBD2 (6 bases). Germline loops: CDR1 SGHDN, CDR2 FVKESK. V shed 4 bases and J shed 9 bases, with 25 bases lying between them. CDR3 size: 17 residues. CDR3 nucleotide sequence: TGTGCCAGCAGCCTCCCGTGTACTAGCTGCAATAGGGGTGAGCAGTTCTTC. Residues: CASSLPCTSCNRGEQFF.

The gene calls are TRBV5-1 and TRBJ1-2; weak D call: TRBD1 (6 bases). Germline V lookup: CDR1 SGHRS, CDR2 YFSETQ. Trimming took 0 bases from V and 8 from J, leaving 14 bases between them. The CDR3 length is 14 residues. The CDR3 DNA reads as TGCGCCAGCAGCTTGGCCAACAGGGCGGAAGGCTACACCTTC. Amino acid sequence: CASSLANRAEGYTF. Filled out from reference TRBV5-1 and TRBJ1-2, the complete variable domain reads KAGVTQTPRYLIKTRGQQVTLSCSPISGHRSVSWYQQTPGQGLQFLFEYFSETQRNKGNFPGRFSGRQFSNSRSEMNVSTLELGDSALYLCASSLANRAEGYTFGSGTRLTVV.

CDR3: CASSYSPGPETQYF. The CDR3 DNA is TGTGCCAGCAGTTACTCTCCAGGGCCGGAGACCCAGTACTTC. The chain uses TRBV6-5 and TRBJ2-5, with a tentative D call TRBD1 (5 bases). CDR3 size: 14 residues. Germline assignment: CDR1 MNHEY and CDR2 SVGAGI. V lost 0 bases and J lost 5, with 10 bases in between.

This clonotype has only a few counts. The DNA is omitted, as the CDR3 cannot be located on it reliably, and the CDR3 follows TCRdb's listing. The chain carries TRBV27 and TRBJ2-2; TRBD1 is taken as the D call from the table, unchecked against the DNA. With termini counted, the CDR3 has 15 amino acids. The germline CDR1 and CDR2 sequences are MNHEY and SMNVEV (reference sequence). The CDR3 here is CASSFTFGATGELFF.

This clonotype was observed a few times. The chain couples TRBV27 to TRBJ2-7, with 8 bases matching TRBD2. Germline-derived CDR1 and CDR2 are MNHEY and SMNVEV (reference sequence). CDR3 length equals 14 residues. The trim removed 6 bases at V and 2 bases at J, leaving 6 bases unmatched. This chain's CDR3 is CASSPAGVTYEQYF. DNA for the CDR3: TGTGCCAGCAGCCCAGCGGGGGTTACCTACGAGCAGTACTTC.

This chain uses TRBV20-1 with TRBJ2-1; 12 nucleotides agree with TRBD2. The germline CDR1 and CDR2 sequences are DFQATT and SNEGSKA (reference sequence). CDR3 size: 16 residues. CDR3 in DNA: TGCAGCGGCGGGCCTAGCGGGAGGGCCGTTGAGGATGAGCAGTTCTTC. Its translation: CSGGPSGRAVEDEQFF.

This clonotype has only a few counts. CDR3 nucleotides: TGTGCCAGCAGTTTATACGGAGGGGATCGACCCTACGAGCAGTACTTC. Encoded protein: CASSLYGGDRPYEQYF. The V and J genes are TRBV28 and TRBJ2-7; D is possibly TRBD2 (6 bases). Trimming cost V 1 base and J 2 bases, with 15 bases left between them. The CDR3 is 16 amino acids. Germline V gene sequence: CDR1 MDHEN, CDR2 SYDVKM.

This clonotype was found a few times. V and J are TRBV3-1 and TRBJ1-1, with 10 bases matching TRBD1. The length of the CDR3 is 15 residues. Germline-derived CDR1 and CDR2 are LGHDT and YNNKEL (reference sequence). Trimming cost V 7 bases and J 5 bases; bases outside gene matches: 10. The CDR3 sequence is CASTTTGGAGTEAFF. In nucleotides, the CDR3 is TGTGCCAGCACCACGACAGGGGGCGCAGGGACTGAAGCTTTCTTT.